Listed below are T cell receptor beta chains from one sample, sequenced in a study of blood T cell repertoires in COVID-19. Clones were sequenced by immunoSEQ multiplex PCR, and TCRdb holds only the in-frame ones, with some missing. Of 50,000 to 70,000 clones detected, about 90% appear once; the ten largest clones hold about 2.1%. Sequences were obtained from peripheral blood. These receptors all stem from a man between 60 and 70 years old with acute or convalescent COVID-19. CDR3s include the opening cysteine and the closing phenylalanine or tryptophan. Fields, in order: CDR3 length, V gene, D gene, clone size, J gene, CDR3 DNA, CDR3 protein. D genes are given only for firm matches. Expanded clones get a size class; other rows say once, few or many, or leave the size out.

14,TRBV30,TRBD1,NA,TRBJ1-2,TGTGCCTCCCGCCGGGACAGGGGAGGCTATGGCTACACCTTC,CASRRDRGGYGYTF
17,TRBV27,TRBD2,NA,TRBJ2-7,TGTGCCAGCAGTTTATCGATCCTAGCGGGAATACGGGGAGAGCAGTACTTC,CASSLSILAGIRGEQYF
13,TRBV29-1,TRBD2,NA,TRBJ2-5,TGCAGCGTTCTTAGCGGGAGGGGGGAGACCCAGTACTTC,CSVLSGRGETQYF
14,TRBV28,NA,NA,TRBJ1-2,TGTGCCAGCACCCCTGGTGGCAGGGACTATGGCTACACCTTC,CASTPGGRDYGYTF
12,TRBV3-1/TRBV3-2,NA,NA,TRBJ1-1,TGTGCCTCGGCTGGGGGGAGCACTGAAGCTTTCTTT,CASAGGSTEAFF
15,TRBV4-2,NA,NA,TRBJ1-4,TGTGCCAGCAGCCCAGGTGGGCAGGCTAATGAAAAACTGTTTTTT,CASSPGGQANEKLFF
14,TRBV7-3,TRBD2,few,TRBJ2-2,TGTGCCAGCAAAAAGCGGGGGGACCCCGGGGAGCTGTTTTTT,CASKKRGDPGELFF
17,TRBV4-2,TRBD2,NA,TRBJ2-7,TGTGCCAGCAGCCGAAATAGTGGTAGCGGGAGCTCCTACGAGCAGTACTTC,CASSRNSGSGSSYEQYF
13,TRBV12-3/TRBV12-4,NA,NA,TRBJ2-7,TGTGCCAGCAATGTGGGCTCCCTTGTCGAGCAGTACTTC,CASNVGSLVEQYF
13,TRBV30,NA,few,TRBJ1-1,TGTGCCTGGAACAGGGAAGGAAACACTGAAGCTTTCTTT,CAWNREGNTEAFF
15,TRBV9,TRBD1,NA,TRBJ1-4,TGTGCCAGCAGCGTAGATTCAGGGGGAAATGAAAAACTGTTTTTT,CASSVDSGGNEKLFF
11,TRBV6-5,NA,NA,TRBJ1-4,TGTGCCAGCAGCGAGGGAGGGAAACTGTTTTTT,CASSEGGKLFF
15,TRBV28,NA,NA,TRBJ2-7,TGTGCCAGCAGTTCACCATCCGGGACTTTTTACGAGCAGTACTTC,CASSSPSGTFYEQYF
15,TRBV18,TRBD1,NA,TRBJ2-7,TGTGCCAGCTCACCGGCCGCGGACAGGGTAGGGAAGCAGTACTTC,CASSPAADRVGKQYF
15,TRBV14,NA,NA,TRBJ1-2,TGTGCCAGCAGCCAAGGCGAGGGAAGGGCAGGAGGCTACACCTTC,CASSQGEGRAGGYTF
14,TRBV4-3,NA,NA,TRBJ1-5,TGCGCCAGCAGCCCAGATCTAGGGGATCAGCCCCAGCATTTT,CASSPDLGDQPQHF
14,TRBV30,NA,NA,TRBJ1-2,TGTGCCTGGAGTGGACGGCAGGGGTTCTATGGCTACACCTTC,CAWSGRQGFYGYTF
12,TRBV6-6,NA,NA,TRBJ2-5,TGTGCCAGCAGTTACGAGAGGGAGACCCAGTACTTC,CASSYERETQYF
13,TRBV19,NA,NA,TRBJ1-6,TGTGCCAGTAGTGATAGGAGGGATTCACCCCTCCACTTT,CASSDRRDSPLHF
15,TRBV10-3,TRBD1,NA,TRBJ2-1,TGTGCCATCAGTGCTCATTTGACAGGGGGCAATGAGCAGTTCTTC,CAISAHLTGGNEQFF
14,TRBV11-2,NA,NA,TRBJ1-5,TGTGCCAGCAGCTCCGACGGAGGATATCAGCCCCAGCATTTT,CASSSDGGYQPQHF
14,TRBV7-3,NA,NA,TRBJ2-5,TGTGCCAGCAGCGCCACGGGGGTTCAAGAGACCCAGTACTTC,CASSATGVQETQYF
14,TRBV24-1,NA,NA,TRBJ2-3,TGTGCCACCAGTGCTGGAGCTATCACAGATACGCAGTATTTT,CATSAGAITDTQYF
13,TRBV29-1,NA,once,TRBJ2-3,TGCAGCGTTGGAGAGCGGTTCACAGATACGCAGTATTTT,CSVGERFTDTQYF
16,TRBV3-1/TRBV3-2,TRBD2,once,TRBJ2-7,TGTGCCAGCACAGCAACCGTCGCTAGCGGTTCCTACGAGCAGTACTTC,CASTATVASGSYEQYF
15,TRBV6-5,TRBD2,NA,TRBJ2-7,TGTGCCAGCAGTTACTATGCGGGAGGCCCCTACGAGCAGTACTTC,CASSYYAGGPYEQYF
14,TRBV19,TRBD2,once,TRBJ2-3,TGTGCCAGTAGTCCAGGACTAGCGGCAGATACGCAGTATTTT,CASSPGLAADTQYF
14,TRBV5-6,TRBD1,many,TRBJ2-7,TGTGCCAGCAGCTCGGGACAGGGGGCGCCCGAGCAGTACTTC,CASSSGQGAPEQYF
13,TRBV12-3/TRBV12-4,NA,NA,TRBJ2-1,TGTGCCAGCAGCCTACAGAGTTACAATGAGCAGTTCTTC,CASSLQSYNEQFF
14,TRBV7-2,NA,NA,TRBJ2-7,TGTGCCAGCAGCTTAGCGGCAGGGAACTACGAGCAGTACTTC,CASSLAAGNYEQYF
18,TRBV6-2/TRBV6-3,TRBD1,NA,TRBJ2-5,TGTGCCAGCAGCTCGCTCTTGGGACAGGGGGCAGAGAAAGAGACCCAGTACTTC,CASSSLLGQGAEKETQYF
13,TRBV6-5,TRBD1,NA,TRBJ2-7,TGTGCCAGCACGGGCAGGGGGCTCGACGAGCAGTACTTC,CASTGRGLDEQYF